This TCR beta chain appears in the sequencing data of a study of identical twins. Looked up from germline, CDR1 is SGHVS and CDR2 is FQNEAQ. With 5 bases clipped from V and 2 bases from J, the junction kept 7 bases outside the gene matches. CDR3 length: 17 residues. cDNA carried unique molecular identifiers, and a universal primer site was added by template switching. TCRdb fed the 5' RACE reads into MiXCR, producing one record per CDR3 protein. This sample carries hundreds of thousands of distinct CDR3 sequences, 8.6% of them seen once, and the ten largest clones take around 0.98%. In its sample, this clonotype was seen a few times. What it recognizes is unknown. General study findings and limits: Not following the same donors, the study drew its conclusions from cross-sectional statistical analysis. Among out-of-frame alpha sequences shared by twins, low generation probability occurred in excess. Monozygotic twin pairs showed more out-of-frame TCR alpha sharing than models estimated.

These data were likewise used in another study, on yellow fever vaccine responses in identical twins.

The chain is built from TRBV7-8 and TRBJ2-7, with 15 bases fitting TRBD2. Material for sequencing was PBMCs. This TCR was sampled from a woman in her late teens or twenties in good health. The CDR3 loop reads CASSISGLAGGTYEQYF. The CDR3 coding sequence is TGTGCCAGCAGCATTTCGGGACTAGCGGGGGGAACCTACGAGCAGTACTTC. Filled out from reference TRBV7-8 and TRBJ2-7, the complete variable domain reads GAGVSQSPRYKVAKRGQDVALRCDPISGHVSLFWYQQALGQGPEFLTYFQNEAQLDKSGLPSDRFFAERPEGSVSTLKIQRTQQEDSAVYLCASSISGLAGGTYEQYFGPGTRLTVT.